This T cell receptor beta chain was captured in a study of T cell responses to AZD1222 COVID-19 vaccine. Worth noting for this clone: Its antigen is as yet unknown.

V lost 2 bases and J 0 bases, leaving 11 bases between the germline ends. There are 17 residues in the CDR3. The germline CDR1 and CDR2 sequences are MNHNS and SASEGT. Measured with immunoSEQ multiplex PCR; TCRdb has only the in-frame clones, and not every one. This sample has 78,000 or so clones, with over 60% found just once. Pooling was applied to second doses at about 4 or about 12 weeks. Overall study findings and caveats: Repertoires were sampled only after the peak T cell response. There were mostly white British donors and more females than males, and clonal diversity was possibly underestimated. CD4 TCRs covered the whole spike, strongest at regions 160-218 and 743-854.

This clonotype was sampled from an adult who received the AZD1222 COVID-19 vaccine. The rearrangement joins TRBV6-1 to TRBJ1-6; no clear D gene. The specimen was peripheral blood, collected 28 days after the second AZD1222 dose. The CDR3 region has the DNA TGTGCCAGCAGTGAAAGATTTTTGATCTCCTATAATTCACCCCTCCACTTT. It specifies CASSERFLISYNSPLHF.